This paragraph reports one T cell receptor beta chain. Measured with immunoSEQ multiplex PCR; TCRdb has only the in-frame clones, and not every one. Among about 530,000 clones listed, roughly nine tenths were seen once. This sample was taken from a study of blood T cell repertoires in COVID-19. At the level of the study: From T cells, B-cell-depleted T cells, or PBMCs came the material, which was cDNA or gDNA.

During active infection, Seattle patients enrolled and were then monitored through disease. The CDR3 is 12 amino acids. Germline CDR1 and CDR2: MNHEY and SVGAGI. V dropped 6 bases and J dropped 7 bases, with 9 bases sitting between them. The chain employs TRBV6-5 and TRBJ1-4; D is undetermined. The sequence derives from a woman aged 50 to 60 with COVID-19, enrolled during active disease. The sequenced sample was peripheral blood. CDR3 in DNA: TGTGCCAGCAGGTCAACGCGTGAAAAACTGTTTTTT. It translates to CASRSTREKLFF.